Listed here are 21 T cell receptor beta chains from one sample, sequenced in a study of blood T cell repertoires in COVID-19. The table came from immunoSEQ multiplex PCR; TCRdb's copy has only in-frame clones and leaves some out. The repertoire holds 300,000 or so clones, with about 88% as singletons. The sequencing sample was made of PBMCs or T cells enriched from blood (not recorded which). These receptors all come from a man aged 55 to 69 who had recovered from COVID-19.

The rearrangement links TRBV9 to TRBJ2-6; D not certain. V lost 4 bases and J lost 0, with 5 bases in between. The CDR3 loop spans 14 amino acids. Looked up from germline, CDR1 is SGDLS and CDR2 is YYNGEE. In DNA, the CDR3 is TGTGCCAGCAGCCTAACCTCTGGGGCCAACGTCCTGACTTTC. Protein sequence: CASSLTSGANVLTF.

To note about this clone: A read error may produce the germline difference seen at one junction end. The chain employs TRBV7-7 and TRBJ2-1; 10 positions match TRBD1. The CDR3 sequence is 16 residues long. Germline V gene lookup returns CDR1 SSHAT and CDR2 FNYEAQ (reference sequence). Here the CDR3 reads CASSAGQGVSNNEQFF. CDR3 in DNA: TGTGCTAGCAGCGCCGGACAGGGGGTATCAAACAATGAGCAGTTCTTC.

The rearrangement links TRBV29-1 to TRBJ2-7; 9 bases are shared with TRBD2. Germline V gene lookup returns CDR1 SQVTM and CDR2 ANQGSEA. This CDR3 has 13 amino acids. With V trimmed by 6 bases and J by 3 bases, 6 bases remained unmatched. The CDR3 loop reads CSVVTSGIYEQYF. DNA for the CDR3: TGCAGCGTCGTGACTAGCGGAATCTACGAGCAGTACTTC.

The chain couples TRBV6-5 to TRBJ2-7, with 9 bases lining up with TRBD1. V lost 10 bases and J lost 4; bases outside the gene matches: 11. Germline V gene data show CDR1 as MNHEY and CDR2 as SVGAGI. This CDR3 contains 14 residues. The CDR3 nucleotides are TGTGCCACCCTAAGTGGACAGGGGACTTACGAGCAGTACTTC. Its protein product is CATLSGQGTYEQYF.

CDR3 DNA: TGTGCCAGCAGCCACAGGGGCGCAGATCAGTTCTTC. Encoded protein: CASSHRGADQFF. The gene calls are TRBV7-8 and TRBJ2-1; 7 bases fit TRBD1. Germline values: CDR1 SGHVS, CDR2 FQNEAQ. The CDR3 loop spans 12 amino acids. The J segment lost 13 bases and the V segment lost 5 bases, leaving 8 bases of the junction unmatched.

The rearrangement joins TRBV27 to TRBJ1-2, with D possibly TRBD1 on 6 matching bases. Trimming took off 4 bases at V and 7 bases at J, with 10 bases between the two ends. The CDR3 spans 12 residues. CDR1 and CDR2 from the germline V gene are MNHEY and SMNVEV (reference sequence). The CDR3 DNA reads TGTGCCAGCAGTTCCACAGGGTTTGGCTACACCTTC. Amino acids: CASSSTGFGYTF.

This clone showed up just once. This rearrangement joins TRBV7-6 to TRBJ1-6, with 9 bases lining up with TRBD1. With V trimmed by 5 bases and J by 9 bases, 5 bases remained unmatched. Germline assignment: CDR1 SGHVS and CDR2 FNYEAQ. The CDR3 loop spans 14 amino acids. CDR3 DNA: TGTGCCAGCAGCGCGACAGGGGGAGGTTCACCCCTCCACTTT. Protein product: CASSATGGGSPLHF.

The V and J genes are TRBV7-3 and TRBJ2-1; D remains unclear. The V and J ends lost 2 bases and 12 bases respectively, with 8 bases between them. Germline CDR1 reads SGHTA; CDR2 reads FQGTGA. The CDR3 is 11 amino acids. The CDR3 bases are TGTGCCAGCAGCTTAGAGGTAGTGCAGTTCTTC. Protein sequence: CASSLEVVQFF.

This CDR3 is CASRIQTGGPRDEQFF. CDR3 nucleotides: TGCGCCAGCAGAATACAGACAGGGGGCCCCCGTGATGAGCAGTTCTTC. This rearrangement joins TRBV5-1 to TRBJ2-1; 10 bases line up with TRBD1. The germline CDR1 and CDR2 sequences are SGHRS and YFSETQ. V lost 5 bases, J lost 8 bases, and 13 bases stayed unmatched. This CDR3 is built from 16 residues.

This clone was recorded at least ten times. The chain recombines TRBV7-9 with TRBJ2-7, with 8 bases aligning to TRBD2. After removal of 5 bases from V and 3 bases from J, the junction contained 6 bases not matched to a gene. Germline V gene sequence: CDR1 SEHNR, CDR2 FQNEAQ (reference sequence). This CDR3 has 14 amino acids. CDR3 protein: CASSRPGLGYEQYF. In DNA form, the CDR3 reads TGTGCCAGCAGCAGGCCGGGACTAGGCTACGAGCAGTACTTC. The full variable domain, completed using reference TRBV7-9 and TRBJ2-7, is DTGVSQNPRHKITKRGQNVTFRCDPISEHNRLYWYRQTLGQGPEFLTYFQNEAQLEKSRLLSDRFSAERPKGSFSTLEIQRTEQGDSAMYLCASSRPGLGYEQYFGPGTRLTVT.

The chain uses TRBV7-3 and TRBJ2-3; 12 bases fit TRBD2. V was pared by 2 bases and J by 4 bases, with 4 bases of the junction left unmatched. CDR3 size: 16 residues. The germline V gene encodes CDR1 SGHTA and CDR2 FQGTGA. The CDR3: CASSLLAGGGPDTQYF. The CDR3 region has the DNA TGTGCCAGCAGCTTACTAGCGGGAGGGGGGCCAGATACGCAGTATTTT.

This clone was observed a single time. The CDR3 loop reads CASSRTGGDTGELFF. The CDR3 region has the DNA TGTGCCAGCAGCCGGACAGGGGGGGACACCGGGGAGCTGTTTTTT. The chain couples TRBV6-5 to TRBJ2-2, with 10 bases aligning to TRBD1. V lost 6 bases and J lost 3; bases outside the gene matches: 4. The length of the CDR3 is 15 residues. The V gene's germline CDR1 is MNHEY and CDR2 SVGAGI.

V usage is TRBV5-1 and J usage is TRBJ2-2; TRBD2 matches 11 bases. Germline loops: CDR1 SGHRS, CDR2 YFSETQ. V shed 0 bases and J 6 bases; nucleotides not matched to a gene: 13. This CDR3 spans 19 amino acids. CDR3 region: CASSLAGTSGRGGAGELFF. Here the CDR3 DNA reads TGCGCCAGCAGCTTGGCCGGGACTAGCGGCCGGGGGGGAGCCGGGGAGCTGTTTTTT.

As DNA, the CDR3 is TGTGCCAGCAGTTACTTCACAAGTAGCAATCAGCCCCAGCATTTT. Protein product: CASSYFTSSNQPQHF. The V gene is TRBV6-6, the J gene TRBJ1-5; no clear D. This CDR3 spans 15 amino acids. V was shortened by 1 base and J by 0 bases, with 7 bases between the two germline ends. Germline values: CDR1 MNHNY, CDR2 SVGAGI (reference sequence).

This clone occurred a few times. The genes are TRBV5-1 and TRBJ2-7, with 11 bases that match TRBD1. CDR3 length: 14 amino acids. Germline V gene lookup returns CDR1 SGHRS and CDR2 YFSETQ. With V trimmed by 3 bases and J by 5 bases, 4 bases remained unmatched. This CDR3 is CASSSGQGVNEQYF. The CDR3 coding sequence is TGCGCCAGCAGCTCGGGACAGGGGGTAAACGAGCAGTACTTC.

The gene calls are TRBV7-9 and TRBJ2-1, with D uncertain. V lost 5 bases, J lost 3 bases, and 5 bases lay in between. The CDR3 has 12 amino acids. CDR1 is SEHNR, CDR2 FQNEAQ, per germline (reference sequence). CDR3 loop: CASSLSYNEQFF. CDR3 DNA sequence: TGTGCCAGCAGCCTAAGCTACAATGAGCAGTTCTTC.

V usage is TRBV4-2 and J usage is TRBJ2-5; D possibly corresponds to TRBD2 (5 bases). V lost 0 bases and J 4 bases, leaving 6 bases between the germline ends. CDR1 and CDR2 from the germline V gene are LGHNA and YNFKEQ. The CDR3 runs to 13 residues. The CDR3 DNA is TGTGCCAGCAGCCAAGATGAGGGAGAGACCCAGTACTTC. This translates into CASSQDEGETQYF.

This chain joins TRBV12-3 or TRBV12-4 and TRBJ2-7, with D perhaps matching TRBD1 (5 bases). Trimming removed 3 bases from V and 4 bases from J, with 10 bases in between. The CDR3 covers 13 residues. CDR3 DNA sequence: TGTGCCAGCAGTTTTGGGGCAGAGTACGAGCAGTACTTC. It translates to CASSFGAEYEQYF.

For the CDR3, the DNA is TGCAGTGCAGCCCGATCCGGGGAGCTGTTTTTT. This sequence encodes CSAARSGELFF. The chain is built from TRBV20-1 and TRBJ2-2; no clear D gene. CDR3 length equals 11 residues. The V and J ends lost 6 bases and 6 bases respectively, with 8 bases between them. Looked up from germline, CDR1 is DFQATT and CDR2 is SNEGSKA (reference sequence).

The chain combines TRBV13 with TRBJ2-7; 7 bases are a match to TRBD2. The CDR3 runs 15 residues. Trimming cost V 2 bases and J 0 bases; bases outside gene matches: 4. In germline, CDR1 is PRHDT, CDR2 FYEKMQ (reference sequence). This chain's CDR3 is CASSLWGGHSYEQYF. The CDR3 nucleotides are TGTGCCAGCAGCTTATGGGGAGGGCACTCCTACGAGCAGTACTTC.

This chain joins TRBV7-6 and TRBJ2-1, with 9 bases matching TRBD2. The trim removed 4 bases at V and 2 bases at J, leaving 9 bases unmatched. This CDR3 spans 17 amino acids. Germline V gene sequence: CDR1 SGHVS, CDR2 FNYEAQ. The CDR3 DNA follows: TGTGCCAGCAGCTCTTCCCTTAGCGGGAGAACCTACAATGAGCAGTTCTTC. Its translation: CASSSSLSGRTYNEQFF.